This TCR beta chain was identified during a study of regulatory and conventional T cells in RAG deficiency. Study-level results: Shorter CDR3s in all patient subsets; >75% Treg-Tconv overlap in Omenn. Other subsets showed roughly 9.9-fold reductions, but Treg unique TCR beta sequences fell 80 to 100-fold in these patients.

Profiling relied on immunoSEQ multiplex PCR, and the TCRdb table lists in-frame clones only, not all of them. The table shows around 33,000 clones, with 75% to 90% occurring only once. CDR3 length: 12 amino acids. Per the germline V gene, CDR1 is SQVTM and CDR2 is ANQGSEA. V lost 2 bases, J lost 2 bases, and 3 bases lay in between. A remark on this clone: The target antigen is unknown.

These same data were also listed under a study on regulatory T cells. As that study records: The primer mix had 52 TRBV and 13 TRBJ primers. In patients, unique TRB V-J pairs were restricted and V/J usage skewed, especially in Tregs.

This chain connects TRBV29-1 to TRBJ2-2; D gene unclear. The clonotype was recovered from a human donor in good health. Sequenced material: CD8+ T cells sorted from blood. In nucleotides, the CDR3 is TGCAGCGTTGAAAAAAACACCGGGGAGCTGTTTTTT. Protein sequence: CSVEKNTGELFF.